This T cell receptor beta chain originates from a study of post-analysis software for immune sequencing data. Overall study context: Disease courses included relapsing-remitting, secondary progressive and progressive-relapsing multiple sclerosis. General study results and limits: Normalized Chao1 diversity was significantly reduced in patients versus controls. Elevated frequency relative to controls characterized about 5 TRBV segments in patients, TRBV5-6, TRBV5-1 and TRBV20-1 among them.

Researchers reported that TCR beta cDNA libraries carried unique molecular identifiers. Roughly 500,000 cDNA molecules came from 1 to 10 million T cells. MiXCR, run by TCRdb on the PCR reads, gives a single entry per CDR3 protein. The profile shows about 820,000 distinct CDR3 sequences, roughly 50% of them singletons. Remarks on this clonotype: No antigen is known for it. No conserved phenylalanine or tryptophan is present at the end of the CDR3, so a read error is the likely explanation.

The CDR3 is 15 residues long. The germline V gene encodes CDR1 SGHAT and CDR2 FQNNGV. The sequence came from a girl under 18 with multiple sclerosis. Material: blood. The chain recombines TRBV11-2 with TRBJ2-1; possible D gene TRBD2, 7 bases. The J call may not be correct, given that the DNA end is closer to TRBJ2-7. The CDR3 nucleotides read TGTGCCAGCAGCTTAGTATCGGGGGGCTGGGGCGAGCAGTACTCC. As protein: CASSLVSGGWGEQYS.